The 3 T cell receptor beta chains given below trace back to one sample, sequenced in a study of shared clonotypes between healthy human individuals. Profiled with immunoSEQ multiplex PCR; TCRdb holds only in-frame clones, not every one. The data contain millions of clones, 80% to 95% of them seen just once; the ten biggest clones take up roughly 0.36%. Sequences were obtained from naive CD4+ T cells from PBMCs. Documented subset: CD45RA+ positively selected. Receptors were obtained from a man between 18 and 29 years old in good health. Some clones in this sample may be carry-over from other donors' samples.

CDR3: CASSQKRGLNEQFF. The CDR3 DNA is TGTGCCAGCAGTCAAAAACGGGGCCTCAATGAGCAGTTCTTC. The chain combines TRBV28 with TRBJ2-1; either TRBD1 or TRBD2 may fit D (5 bases each). Germline-derived CDR1 and CDR2 are MDHEN and SYDVKM. V lost 5 bases to trimming and J lost 6 bases, with 14 bases between them. This CDR3 is built from 14 residues.

The chain's CDR3 is CATSRAGTSGSLYNEQFF. The CDR3 DNA reads TGTGCCACCAGCAGAGCCGGCACTAGCGGGAGTCTCTACAATGAGCAGTTCTTC. The V call is TRBV15, the J call TRBJ2-1; TRBD2 agrees at 11 bases. The germline V gene has CDR1 LNHNV and CDR2 YYDKDF (reference sequence). With 1 base clipped from V and 3 bases from J, the junction kept 8 bases outside the gene matches. There are 18 residues in the CDR3.

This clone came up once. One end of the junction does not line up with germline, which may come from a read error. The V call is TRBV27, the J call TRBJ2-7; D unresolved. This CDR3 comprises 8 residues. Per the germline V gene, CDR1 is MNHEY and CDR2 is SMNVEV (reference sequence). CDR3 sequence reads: CGSDEQYF. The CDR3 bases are TGCGGATCCGACGAGCAGTACTTC.